Here is one T cell receptor beta chain with its context. This clonotype was found a few times. Its antigen is not yet known. Base qualities are not at hand, and no much larger clone is one base apart. The listed sequencing device is Illumina HiSeq 1500. In-frame beta chains were kept once TCRdb had trimmed the public reads at Q25 with fastp and called clones with MiXCR. Rows matching on CDR3 protein sequence are summarized as one entry with the most common DNA and genes. For this sample there are about 740,000 distinct CDR3 sequences; roughly 33% appear just once. The leading ten clones occupy 15% to 20% of the sample. The sample is drawn from a study of T cell repertoires in cytomegalovirus infection (dated 2019 in TCRdb). With respect to the entire study: Peptide stimulations targeted recently identified HLA-C-restricted CMV epitopes, whose presentation resists viral immunomodulation, together with well-studied HLA-B-restricted epitopes. The HLA type of each donor mattered for the analysis, because public TCR beta signatures pointed to carriage of CMV infection along with the matching HLA type. Overall study results and their limits: In the ex vivo response, HLA-C-restricted CMV-specific TCR beta clonotypes were dominant, and in two of eight donors the single most frequent clonotype came from this HLA-C-restricted group. In both this cohort and an independent roughly 330-donor cohort, the cumulative frequency of public TCR beta family members distinguished carriers of CMV infection plus the relevant HLA type.

The intended sense of this specimen's treatment or condition label: in vitro stimulation with specific CMV peptide epitopes to enrich CMV-specific T cells. From cysteine to phenylalanine, the CDR3 is 19 amino acids long. Of the read, only the CDR3 DNA is kept; its 57 bases are in frame from base 1. Trimming removed 4 bases from V and 7 bases from J; the gene matches leave 20 bases unexplained. The germline V gene specifies MNHEY as CDR1 and SVGAGI as CDR2. The chain joins TRBV6-5 to TRBJ2-7; 12 bases in the junction line up with TRBD1. The input for sequencing was cultured PBMCs, taken from culture after CMV antigen stimulation. This clonotype originated in a human donor in good health (CMV status not recorded). Some clones in this sample may be carry-over from other donors' samples. The CDR3 region reads CASSLSHPGQGAGIEEQYF. The sequenced DNA: TGTGCCAGCAGTTTGTCCCATCCGGGACAGGGGGCAGGTATTGAGGAGCAGTACTTC.